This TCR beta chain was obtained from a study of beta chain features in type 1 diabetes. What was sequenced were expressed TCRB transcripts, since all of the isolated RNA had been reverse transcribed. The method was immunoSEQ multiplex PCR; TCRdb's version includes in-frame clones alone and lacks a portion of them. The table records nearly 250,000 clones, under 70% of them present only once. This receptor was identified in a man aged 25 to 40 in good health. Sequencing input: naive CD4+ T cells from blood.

Here the CDR3 reads CASTSLSLPGDNEQFF. As DNA, the CDR3 is TGTGCCAGCACCTCCTTGTCCCTTCCGGGGGACAATGAGCAGTTCTTC. This chain uses TRBV7-2 with TRBJ2-1, with D perhaps TRBD2 (6 bases). Germline V gene sequence: CDR1 SGHTA, CDR2 FQGNSA. Trimming left V 7 bases short and J 5 bases short, with 21 bases between. This CDR3 is 16 amino acids long.